Given below is one TCR beta chain in context. The entry originates in a study of blood T cell repertoires in COVID-19. About the research overall: COVID-19 samples, acute and convalescent, were from the United States, Italy and Spain. The analysed material was cDNA or gDNA that came from T cells, B-cell-depleted T cells, or PBMCs.

The authors' processing: Amplification from reference gene primers served as the basis for estimated nucleated cell counts. The method was immunoSEQ multiplex PCR; TCRdb's version includes in-frame clones alone and lacks a portion of them. D and trimming come from the DNA, and the V and J calls and clone size come from that table. This table has tens of thousands of clones, about 83% appearing once. CDR1 and CDR2 from the germline V gene are LNHDA and SQIVND (reference sequence). The CDR3 has 15 residues. V lost 4 bases, J lost 8 bases, and 7 bases stayed unmatched. The sequence derives from a woman over 75 with acute or convalescent COVID-19. The source material was peripheral blood. This chain links TRBV19 with TRBJ1-6; 8 positions match TRBD1. The CDR3 DNA sequence: TGTGCCAGTAGTAGAGGCCAGGGGGCTCATTCACCCCTCCACTTT. Its translation is CASSRGQGAHSPLHF.